The following is a T cell receptor (beta chain) sequence with its context. Its antigen is unidentified. With the read ending 3 residues before the CDR3 end, the germline J gene is used to fill in that end. Sequencing was performed with immunoSEQ multiplex PCR; in TCRdb, only in-frame clones are kept and a portion is missing. This sample carries tens of thousands of clones, with about 4.4% going to the ten biggest clones. These data originate in a study of T cells in women clearing cervical HPV infection. Regarding the study as a whole: TRBV6-7 relative abundance averaged roughly 0.1% in cases and about 0.15% in controls.

The CDR3 covers 15 residues. Germline V gene data show CDR1 as SGHRS and CDR2 as YFSETQ. The V segment lost 1 base and the J segment 5 bases; nucleotides outside the gene matches: 5. The receptor comes from a woman aged 18-70 years with a cervical HPV16 infection that either progressed to CIN3+ or cleared (not recorded which). The rearrangement links TRBV5-1 to TRBJ2-2; TRBD2 aligns across 7 bases. The specimen sequenced was blood buffy coat. Partial CDR3 DNA: TGCGCCAGCAGCTTGAACCTAGCGGAAACCGGGGAG. This encodes CASSLNLAETGE. The CDR3 in its entirety is CASSLNLAETGELFF.